Listed below are T cell receptor beta chains from one sample, sequenced in a study of CD8+CD57+ T cells in acquired aplastic anemia. TCRdb re-called the reads through MiXCR, storing one row per CDR3 protein. This table holds around 170,000 distinct CDR3 sequences, about 60% found once. Material: sorted CD4+, CD8+, or CD8+CD57+ T cells (not recorded which) from PBMCs. The receptors shown here come from a human donor in good health. The CDR3 runs from the conserved cysteine through the conserved F or W. Each record gives: J gene, D gene, V gene, clone size, CDR3 DNA, CDR3 protein. The D gene is left open where the match is weak. Part of the rows lack a size; the others show once, few, many or a class for expanded clones.

>TRBJ2-3|TRBD1|TRBV10-2|.
TGCGCCAGCACCCCGGACAGGGTATTCTCGCAGTATTTT
CASTPDRVFSQYF
>TRBJ1-6|TRBD1|TRBV5-5|.
TGTGCCAGCACCATGATACCGGGACAGGGATCACCCCTCCACTTT
CASTMIPGQGSPLHF
>TRBJ2-7|.|TRBV7-9|many
TGTGCCAGCAGCAGCGTGACCACCGAGCAGTACTTC
CASSSVTTEQYF
>TRBJ2-7|.|TRBV6-1|few
TGTGCCAGCAGTGAATCAGGGGCCCGGGGAGAGCGGTACTTC
CASSESGARGERYF
>TRBJ1-1|TRBD1|TRBV7-9|.
TGTGCCAGCAGCCGAACGACAGGGGGGATCACTGAAGCTTTCTTT
CASSRTTGGITEAFF
>TRBJ2-7|TRBD2|TRBV20-1|few
TGCAGTGCTACACCCCCGACTAGCGGGAGGTCCTACGAGCAGTACTTC
CSATPPTSGRSYEQYF
>TRBJ2-1|TRBD2|TRBV9|.
TGTGCCAGCAGTGCGACTAGCGGGTCGAGCTCCTACAATGAGCAGTTCTTC
CASSATSGSSSYNEQFF
>TRBJ2-5|.|TRBV10-3|.
TGTGCCATCAGTTTCTTGGAGGGGCGGCAAGAGACCCAGTACTTC
CAISFLEGRQETQYF
>TRBJ1-6|.|TRBV9|.
TGTGCCAGCAGCCGGCAGACTAATTCACCCCTCCACTTT
CASSRQTNSPLHF
>TRBJ2-5|TRBD1|TRBV7-6|once
TGTGCCAGCAGAGAGGACAGGGTAGGAGAGACCCAGTACTTC
CASREDRVGETQYF
>TRBJ2-1|.|TRBV20-1|few
TGCAGTGCTCGCCCACCTCGTAGCTCCTACAATGAGCAGTTCTTC
CSARPPRSSYNEQFF
>TRBJ2-1|.|TRBV19|few
TGTGCCAGTACCTATGGGGCAGATTACAATGAGCAGTTCTTC
CASTYGADYNEQFF
>TRBJ2-1|TRBD2|TRBV7-9|many
TGTGCCAGCAGCTACCCGACTAGCGGGACGGATGAGCAGTTCTTC
CASSYPTSGTDEQFF
>TRBJ2-7|TRBD1|TRBV20-1|.
TGCAGTGCGCAGGACAGGGACTCCTACGAGCAGTACTTC
CSAQDRDSYEQYF
>TRBJ1-5|TRBD1|TRBV6-5|.
TGTGCCAGCAGTACGGACAGGGTTAGCAATCAGCCCCAGCATTTT
CASSTDRVSNQPQHF
>TRBJ2-7|TRBD2|TRBV20-1|few
TGCAGTGCCAGTCCTAGCGGGAGGGCCTACGAGCAGTACTTC
CSASPSGRAYEQYF
>TRBJ1-4|.|TRBV5-1|.
TGCGCCAGCAGCCCGGTTAGCAGTAATGAAAAACTGTTTTTT
CASSPVSSNEKLFF
>TRBJ1-2|.|TRBV19|many
TGTGCCAGTAGTATAGGTAGGGCCGCTAACTATGGCTACACCTTC
CASSIGRAANYGYTF
>TRBJ1-2|TRBD1|TRBV24-1|once
TGTGCCACCAGTGACCGGGACAGGGGGCATAACTATGGCTACACCTTC
CATSDRDRGHNYGYTF
>TRBJ2-1|TRBD2|TRBV9|many
TGTGCCAGCAGCGCGGGACTAGCGGGAGCGGAGCAGTTCTTC
CASSAGLAGAEQFF
>TRBJ2-3|TRBD2|TRBV7-8|.
TGTGCCAGCAGCTTAATACTAGCGGGCACAGATACGCAGTATTTT
CASSLILAGTDTQYF
>TRBJ2-1|.|TRBV7-6|once
TGTGCCAGCAGCCACGGGTCCTGGACCCACTCAATGGGTGAGCAGTTCTTC
CASSHGSWTHSMGEQFF
>TRBJ2-7|.|TRBV5-1|.
TGCGCCAGCGGAACGGGGGACCCCCCCTACGAGCAGTACTTC
CASGTGDPPYEQYF
>TRBJ2-7|TRBD1|TRBV2|medium-sized
TGTGCCAGCCGCCTCGGGACAGGGTACGACGAGCAGTACTTC
CASRLGTGYDEQYF
>TRBJ2-1|.|TRBV6-1|.
TGTGCCAGCACCAACGGACAGACACACTACAATGAGCAGTTCTTC
CASTNGQTHYNEQFF
>TRBJ1-4|TRBD1|TRBV14|many
TGTGCCAGCGACCTATCGGACAGGGGGCTTAGCACTAATGAAAAACTGTTTTTT
CASDLSDRGLSTNEKLFF
>TRBJ2-2|.|TRBV6-4|.
TGTGCCAGCAGTGACGGGAGCACCGGGGAGCCGATTTTT
CASSDGSTGEPIF
>TRBJ1-2|.|TRBV7-9|few
TGTGCCAGCAGCGAAACGGGGGGGCAAGGCTACACCTTC
CASSETGGQGYTF
>TRBJ2-7|TRBD2|TRBV20-1|many
TGCAGTGCTAGAGACCTATCTAGCGGGAGGGCCGGACACGAGCAGTACTTC
CSARDLSSGRAGHEQYF
>TRBJ2-1|TRBD2|TRBV7-8|many
TGTGCCAGCAGCCGCGGACTAGCGGGAGTCAATGAGCAGTTCTTC
CASSRGLAGVNEQFF
>TRBJ1-1|.|TRBV7-3|.
TGTGCCAGCAGCCCTCGACAGGTGAGGGGTGAAGCTTTCTTT
CASSPRQVRGEAFF
>TRBJ1-2|TRBD1|TRBV12-3/TRBV12-4|.
TGTGCCAGCAGCCGGACAGGGAGGTCGGAAGGCTACACCTTC
CASSRTGRSEGYTF
>TRBJ2-7|TRBD2|TRBV10-1|.
TGCGCCAGCAGTCCCGGGACTAGCGGCCACGAGCAGTACTTC
CASSPGTSGHEQYF
>TRBJ2-1|.|TRBV28|few
TGTGCCAGCAGGGGAGAGGGTAGAACCTACAATGAGCAGTTCTTC
CASRGEGRTYNEQFF
>TRBJ1-5|.|TRBV7-6|once
TGTGCCAGCAGCCCCAAAAGTGATCAGCCCCAGCATTTT
CASSPKSDQPQHF
>TRBJ2-7|.|TRBV27|many
TGTGCCAGCCACTCTTGGGGTGGGGAGCAGTACTTC
CASHSWGGEQYF
>TRBJ2-1|.|TRBV15|once
TGTGCCACCAGCAGAGGGTTAACGGGAGACTACAATGAGCAGTTCTTC
CATSRGLTGDYNEQFF
>TRBJ2-7|TRBD2|TRBV20-1|once
TGCAGTGCCGGTGGGGGGCGGGGGGCCTACGAGCAGTACTTC
CSAGGGRGAYEQYF
>TRBJ2-7|TRBD2|TRBV5-1|.
TGCGCCAGCAGCTACAGACTAGCGGGAGCCTACGAGCAGTACTTC
CASSYRLAGAYEQYF
>TRBJ1-5|.|TRBV20-1|.
TGCAGTGCTAGAGATAATACGGGCTCCGATCAGCCCCAGCATTTT
CSARDNTGSDQPQHF
>TRBJ2-5|.|TRBV5-1|.
TGCGCCAGCAGCTACAGCCAAGAGACCCAGTACTTC
CASSYSQETQYF
>TRBJ1-2|TRBD1|TRBV10-2|.
TGCGCCAGCAGTGAGTCGCGACAGGGACTTGGCTACACCTTC
CASSESRQGLGYTF